This TCR beta chain comes out of a study of T cell repertoires in cytomegalovirus infection. Study context: Public signatures in TCR beta pointed to CMV infection and matching HLA type.

The CDR3 length is 16 residues. Trimming cost V 6 bases and J 3 bases; bases outside gene matches: 12. Germline V gene data show CDR1 as MDHEN and CDR2 as SYDVKM. TCRdb redid the calling of the reads with MiXCR, one entry per CDR3 protein. Of approximately 750,000 distinct CDR3 sequences in the sample, 35% to 45% were seen once. Study outcomes and limitations: Dominating the ex vivo response were HLA-C-restricted CMV-specific TCR beta clonotypes. Cumulated frequencies of public TCR beta families served to identify carriers of CMV plus the relevant HLA.

This clonotype was counted a few times. The antigen remains unidentified. This TCR was recovered from a human donor in good health (CMV status not recorded). Some clones in this sample may be carry-over from other donors' samples. The rearrangement links TRBV28 to TRBJ2-3, with 7 bases fitting TRBD2. Specimen: PBMCs. CDR3 sequence: CASSKGSAGDTDTQYF. For the CDR3, the DNA is TGTGCCAGCAGCAAGGGTTCCGCGGGAGATACAGATACGCAGTATTTT.